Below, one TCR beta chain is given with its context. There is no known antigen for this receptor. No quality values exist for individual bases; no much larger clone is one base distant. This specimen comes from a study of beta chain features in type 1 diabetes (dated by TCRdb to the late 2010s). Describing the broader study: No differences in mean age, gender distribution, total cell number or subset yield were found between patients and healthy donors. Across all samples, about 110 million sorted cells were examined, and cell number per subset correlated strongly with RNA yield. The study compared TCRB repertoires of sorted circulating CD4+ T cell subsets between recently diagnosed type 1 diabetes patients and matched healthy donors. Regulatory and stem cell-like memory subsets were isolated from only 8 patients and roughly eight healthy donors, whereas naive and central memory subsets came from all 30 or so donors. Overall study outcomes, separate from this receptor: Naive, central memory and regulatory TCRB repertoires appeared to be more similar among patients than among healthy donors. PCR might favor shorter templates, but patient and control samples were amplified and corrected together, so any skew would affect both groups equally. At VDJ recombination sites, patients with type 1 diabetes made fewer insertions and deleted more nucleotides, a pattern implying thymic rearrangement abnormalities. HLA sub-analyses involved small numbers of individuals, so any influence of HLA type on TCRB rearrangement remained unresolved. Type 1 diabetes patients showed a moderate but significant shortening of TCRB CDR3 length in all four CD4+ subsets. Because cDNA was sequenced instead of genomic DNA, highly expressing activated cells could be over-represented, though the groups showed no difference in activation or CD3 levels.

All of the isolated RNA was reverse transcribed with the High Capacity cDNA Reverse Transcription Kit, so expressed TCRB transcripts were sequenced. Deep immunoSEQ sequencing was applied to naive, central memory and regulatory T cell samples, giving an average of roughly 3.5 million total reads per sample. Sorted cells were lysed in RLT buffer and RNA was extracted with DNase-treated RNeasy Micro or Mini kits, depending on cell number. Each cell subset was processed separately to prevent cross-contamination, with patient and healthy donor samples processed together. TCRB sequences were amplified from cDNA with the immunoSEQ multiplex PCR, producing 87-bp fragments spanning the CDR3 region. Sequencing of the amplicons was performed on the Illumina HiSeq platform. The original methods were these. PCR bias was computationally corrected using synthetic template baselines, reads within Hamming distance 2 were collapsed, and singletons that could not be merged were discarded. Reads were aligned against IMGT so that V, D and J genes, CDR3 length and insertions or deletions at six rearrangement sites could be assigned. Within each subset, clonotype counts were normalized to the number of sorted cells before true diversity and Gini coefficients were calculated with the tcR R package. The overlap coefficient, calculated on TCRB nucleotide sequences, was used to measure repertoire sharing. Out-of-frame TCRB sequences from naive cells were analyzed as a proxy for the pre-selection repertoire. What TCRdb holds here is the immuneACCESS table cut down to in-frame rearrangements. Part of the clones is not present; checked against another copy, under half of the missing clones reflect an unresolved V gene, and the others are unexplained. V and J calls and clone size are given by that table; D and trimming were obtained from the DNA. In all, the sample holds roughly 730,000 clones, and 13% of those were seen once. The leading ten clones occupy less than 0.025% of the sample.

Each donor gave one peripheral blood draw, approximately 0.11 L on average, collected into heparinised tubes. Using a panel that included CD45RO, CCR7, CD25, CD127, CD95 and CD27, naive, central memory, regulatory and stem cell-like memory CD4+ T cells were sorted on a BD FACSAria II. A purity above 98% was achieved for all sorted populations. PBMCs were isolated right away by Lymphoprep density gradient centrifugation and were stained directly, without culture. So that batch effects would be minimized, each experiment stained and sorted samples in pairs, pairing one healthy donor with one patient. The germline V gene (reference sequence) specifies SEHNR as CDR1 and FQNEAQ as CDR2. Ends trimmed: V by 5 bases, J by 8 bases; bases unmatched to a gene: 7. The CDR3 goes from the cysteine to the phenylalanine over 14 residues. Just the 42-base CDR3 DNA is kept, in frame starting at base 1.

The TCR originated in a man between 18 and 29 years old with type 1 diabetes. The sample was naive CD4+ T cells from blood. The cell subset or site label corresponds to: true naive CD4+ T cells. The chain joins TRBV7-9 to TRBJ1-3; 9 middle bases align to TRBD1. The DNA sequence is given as TGTGCCAGCAGCCCGATACAGGGGGCTCACACCATATATTTT. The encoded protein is CASSPIQGAHTIYF.